The 26 T cell receptor beta chains listed next were all sequenced from one sample in a study of CD8+ T cells in alopecia areata. Regarding treatment: oral pan-JAK inhibitor, 5-10 mg twice daily. Extracted RNA was reverse transcribed into cDNA, the sequencing template. Some clones are missing from TCRdb's copy, which holds only in-frame ones; the method was immunoSEQ multiplex PCR. The sample includes around 210,000 clones, around 66% seen only once; the top ten take 3.5% to 5%. The material sequenced was CD4+ T cells sorted from blood, taken at week 4, from a patient treated with tofacitinib. Receptor source: a human donor with alopecia areata.

This chain connects TRBV7-9 to TRBJ1-2, with D possibly matching TRBD1 (6 bases). V was cut by 5 bases and J by 4 bases, with 8 bases left in between. The CDR3 has 12 residues. Germline values: CDR1 SEHNR, CDR2 FQNEAQ (reference sequence). Written as DNA, the CDR3 is TGTGCCAGCAGCATGGACAGCTATGGCTACACCTTC. This codes for CASSMDSYGYTF.

The chain carries TRBV5-6 and TRBJ2-7, with D maybe TRBD1 (6 bases). This CDR3 has 14 residues. The V gene lost 5 bases and the J gene lost 2 bases, with 14 bases spanning the gap. CDR1 SGHDT and CDR2 YYEEEE come from the germline V gene. CDR3 nucleotides: TGTGCCAGCAGTTCCTTGACAGGAACCTACGAGCAGTACTTC. Translation: CASSSLTGTYEQYF.

This chain uses TRBV6-5 with TRBJ2-3, with D unclear. The V and J ends lost 6 bases and 8 bases respectively, with 9 bases between them. Germline loops: CDR1 MNHEY, CDR2 SVGAGI. This CDR3 has 11 amino acids. Here the CDR3 reads CASSHGTTQYF. CDR3 coding DNA: TGTGCCAGCAGCCACGGAACTACGCAGTATTTT.

The chain employs TRBV29-1 and TRBJ2-3; 9 nucleotides line up with TRBD1. CDR3 length equals 16 residues. CDR1 and CDR2 from the germline V gene are SQVTM and ANQGSEA. V lost 6 bases, J lost 1 base, and 11 bases stayed unmatched. The CDR3 is CSVPPPGQGRTDTQYF. DNA of the CDR3: TGCAGCGTCCCCCCTCCGGGACAGGGACGCACAGATACGCAGTATTTT.

A few counts support this clone. This chain joins TRBV5-8 and TRBJ2-3; maybe TRBD2 (6 bases). V shed 4 bases and J shed 0 bases, with 15 bases lying between them. The germline V gene has CDR1 SGHTS and CDR2 YDEGEE. The CDR3 covers 16 residues. The CDR3 DNA sequence: TGTGCCAGCAGCCGGGGAGGCGGTTTGAGCACAGATACGCAGTATTTT. Translating it yields CASSRGGGLSTDTQYF.

Only a few counts were recorded for this clone. The chain is built from TRBV10-3 and TRBJ2-5; possible D gene TRBD1, 6 bases. The length of the CDR3 is 13 residues. The germline V gene encodes CDR1 ENHRY and CDR2 SYGVKD. Trimming stripped 6 bases from V and 5 bases from J, with 13 bases between. CDR3 sequence (DNA): TGTGCCATCAGCTCCGACAGGAGGGAGACCCAGTACTTC. Protein sequence: CAISSDRRETQYF.

This chain uses TRBV6-6 with TRBJ2-5; the D is unclear. Germline-derived CDR1 and CDR2 are MNHNY and SVGAGI (reference sequence). Trimming left V 2 bases short and J 2 bases short, with 0 bases between. This CDR3 is 11 amino acids long. CDR3: CASSYQETQYF. The CDR3 DNA is TGTGCCAGCAGTTACCAAGAGACCCAGTACTTC.

The chain uses TRBV10-3 and TRBJ1-1; D may be TRBD1 (6 bases). V was pared by 6 bases and J by 0 bases, with 17 bases between. The CDR3 covers 16 residues. The germline V gene has CDR1 ENHRY and CDR2 SYGVKD. The CDR3 spells CAIRDPGTHMNTEAFF. DNA for the CDR3: TGTGCCATCAGGGACCCCGGGACACATATGAACACTGAAGCTTTCTTT.

A few counts support this clone. CDR3 residues: CANSGPNYGYTF. The CDR3 nucleotides read TGTGCCAACTCCGGGCCTAACTATGGCTACACCTTC. This rearrangement joins TRBV10-3 to TRBJ1-2; no reliable D call. The germline CDR1 and CDR2 sequences are ENHRY and SYGVKD. Trimming took off 10 bases at V and 0 bases at J, with 9 bases between the two ends. This CDR3 spans 12 amino acids.

The J gene is TRBJ1-2, the V gene TRBV25-1; D is uncertain. The CDR3 is made up of 12 amino acids. Per the germline V gene, CDR1 is MGHDK and CDR2 is SYGVNS. V gave up 6 bases and J gave up 3 bases, with 8 bases separating them. The CDR3 reads CASRTGDYGYTF. Here the CDR3 DNA reads TGTGCCAGCAGGACGGGTGACTATGGCTACACCTTC.

The chain uses TRBV28 and TRBJ2-4; D might be TRBD1 or TRBD2, each matching 6 bases. Deletions cut 5 bases from V and 0 bases from J, with 11 bases between. Per germline, CDR1 MDHEN and CDR2 SYDVKM. The CDR3 length is 15 residues. Here the CDR3 DNA reads TGTGCCAGCAGTCCACAGGGACTAGCCAAAAACATTCAGTACTTC. Its protein product is CASSPQGLAKNIQYF.

This clone has more than one count but fewer than ten. The chain uses TRBV2 and TRBJ2-3; D remains ambiguous. CDR1 and CDR2 (germline): SNHLY, FYNNEI. V lost 8 bases, J lost 4 bases, and 7 bases lay in between. This CDR3 is built from 11 residues. The CDR3 spells CASVLSDTQYF. The CDR3 DNA sequence: TGTGCCAGCGTCTTATCAGATACGCAGTATTTT.

This chain uses TRBV5-1 with TRBJ2-3; D uncertain. This CDR3 comprises 15 residues. Trimming stripped 4 bases from V and 0 bases from J, with 12 bases between. Germline CDR1 reads SGHRS; CDR2 reads YFSETQ. In DNA, the CDR3 is TGCGCCAGCAGCCCCGGCGGAGTTAGCACAGATACGCAGTATTTT. This translates into CASSPGGVSTDTQYF.

This clone was picked up many times. The chain has TRBV7-2 and TRBJ2-7; TRBD1 agrees at 10 bases. Germline values: CDR1 SGHTA, CDR2 FQGNSA. This CDR3 is 14 amino acids long. Unmatched junction bases numbered 4, after V lost 5 bases and J lost 3 bases. The CDR3 reads CASSTGQGYYEQYF. CDR3 nucleotide sequence: TGTGCCAGCAGCACGGGACAGGGGTACTACGAGCAGTACTTC. Filled out from reference TRBV7-2 and TRBJ2-7, the complete variable domain reads GAGVSQSPSNKVTEKGKDVELRCDPISGHTALYWYRQSLGQGLEFLIYFQGNSAPDKSGLPSDRFSAERTGGSVSTLTIQRTQQEDSAVYLCASSTGQGYYEQYFGPGTRLTVT.

The chain employs TRBV4-3 and TRBJ2-7; the match to TRBD2 covers 9 bases. V was pared by 4 bases and J by 10 bases, with 11 bases of the junction left unmatched. The CDR3 is 14 amino acids. From germline, CDR1 is LGHNA and CDR2 YSLEER. This chain's CDR3 is CASSLTAGTSHQYF. Written as DNA, the CDR3 is TGCGCCAGCAGCCTCACTGCCGGGACTAGCCATCAGTACTTC.

CDR3 region: CASSLAGQSNQPQHF. The CDR3 DNA reads TGTGCCAGCAGCTTAGCGGGACAGAGCAATCAGCCCCAGCATTTT. The J gene is TRBJ1-5, the V gene TRBV5-6; 7 bases are a match to TRBD1. V was pared by 2 bases and J by 1 base, with 3 bases of the junction left unmatched. The CDR3 has 15 amino acids. Germline assignment: CDR1 SGHDT and CDR2 YYEEEE.

The V gene is TRBV29-1, the J gene TRBJ1-2; 7 nucleotides agree with TRBD1. Unmatched junction bases numbered 11, after V lost 6 bases and J lost 4 bases. The CDR3 is 14 amino acids. CDR1 and CDR2 from the germline V gene are SQVTM and ANQGSEA. The CDR3 region has the DNA TGCAGCGTCGTTACCGGGACAGCCCTCTATGGCTACACCTTC. Its translation: CSVVTGTALYGYTF.

The chain employs TRBV2 and TRBJ1-2; the match to TRBD1 covers 8 bases. From germline, CDR1 is SNHLY and CDR2 FYNNEI. Trimming removed 7 bases from V and 6 bases from J; junction bases left unmatched: 13. This CDR3 is 15 amino acids long. The CDR3 is CASTRDRGPLDGYTF. The CDR3, as DNA: TGTGCCAGCACCCGAGACAGGGGTCCTCTCGATGGCTACACCTTC.

V gene TRBV4-3 combines with J gene TRBJ2-1, with TRBD2 matching 8 bases. Germline lookup yields CDR1 LGHNA and CDR2 YSLEER. Germline trimming cut 0 bases from V and 16 bases from J; bases unmatched to any gene: 5. CDR3 size: 12 residues. CDR3 nucleotide sequence: TGCGCCAGCAGCCAAGATGGGACTAGTAGATTCTTC. It encodes CASSQDGTSRFF.

This clone has only a few counts. V usage is TRBV28 and J usage is TRBJ1-1; D perhaps matches TRBD1 (6 bases). Germline lookup yields CDR1 MDHEN and CDR2 SYDVKM. Trimming removed 5 bases at V and 1 base at J, with 11 bases between. The CDR3 loop spans 14 amino acids. CDR3: CASSPGHSNTEAFF. The CDR3 DNA follows: TGTGCCAGCAGTCCGGGACATTCGAACACTGAAGCTTTCTTT.

The V gene is TRBV30, the J gene TRBJ1-1; D might be TRBD1 (5 bases). CDR1 and CDR2 from the germline V gene are GTSNPN and SVGIG (reference sequence). The CDR3 loop spans 16 amino acids. V dropped 2 bases and J dropped 5 bases, with 21 bases sitting between them. CDR3 sequence reads: CAWSFGLGRAGTEAFF. As DNA, the CDR3 is TGTGCCTGGAGTTTTGGGCTGGGCAGGGCTGGGACTGAAGCTTTCTTT.

In its sample, this clone was seen a few times. This chain connects TRBV27 to TRBJ2-2, with a possible D match to TRBD1 (6 bases). The ends were cut back, 8 bases at V and 0 bases at J, with 19 bases in the middle. This CDR3 spans 17 amino acids. CDR1 is MNHEY and CDR2 is SMNVEV in the germline V gene (reference sequence). This CDR3 reads CASGSGVGATNTGELFF. The DNA of the CDR3 is TGTGCCAGCGGCTCAGGGGTGGGGGCCACGAACACCGGGGAGCTGTTTTTT.

This chain uses TRBV29-1 with TRBJ1-1; no clear D. The CDR3 contains 14 residues. The V gene lost 3 bases and the J gene lost 0 bases, with 11 bases spanning the gap. From germline, CDR1 is SQVTM and CDR2 ANQGSEA. CDR3 region: CSVERVLVNTEAFF. The CDR3 DNA sequence: TGCAGCGTTGAGAGAGTCTTGGTGAACACTGAAGCTTTCTTT.

CDR3 in DNA: TGTGCCAGCAGCCAGGACAACTACAATGAGCAGTTCTTC. Translated, it gives CASSQDNYNEQFF. The chain links TRBV7-2 to TRBJ2-1, with TRBD1 as a possible D gene (5 bases). Germline V gives CDR1 SGHTA, CDR2 FQGNSA. The V end was cut by 5 bases, the J end by 3 bases, with 8 bases between. The CDR3 consists of 13 residues.

This clone was seen more than once but under ten times. The gene calls are TRBV5-1 and TRBJ1-2, with TRBD1 identical over 11 bases. The V gene end was trimmed by 4 bases and the J gene end by 4 bases; junction bases not matched to a gene: 3. CDR1 and CDR2 (germline): SGHRS, YFSETQ. There are 14 residues in the CDR3. The CDR3 is CASSPGTGGYGYTF. The CDR3 DNA reads as TGCGCCAGCAGCCCAGGGACAGGGGGCTATGGCTACACCTTC. The variable domain in full, with the rest retrieved from reference TRBV5-1 and TRBJ1-2, is KAGVTQTPRYLIKTRGQQVTLSCSPISGHRSVSWYQQTPGQGLQFLFEYFSETQRNKGNFPGRFSGRQFSNSRSEMNVSTLELGDSALYLCASSPGTGGYGYTFGSGTRLTVV.

V and J are TRBV6-5 and TRBJ2-5; D is undetermined. Germline CDR1 reads MNHEY; CDR2 reads SVGAGI. The CDR3 sequence is 14 residues long. The ends were cut back, 5 bases at V and 7 bases at J, with 17 bases in the middle. This chain's CDR3 is CASSKPGEGVTQYF. CDR3 sequence (DNA): TGTGCCAGCAGTAAACCGGGCGAAGGCGTGACCCAGTACTTC.